The T cell receptor (beta chain) under discussion was sequenced for a study of regulatory T cells in long-lasting Graves disease. Arm-PCR of CDR3 regions and iRepertoire HTBI primers were the basis on which TCR beta libraries were built. TCRdb redid the calling of the multiplex PCR reads with MiXCR, one entry per CDR3 protein. The table shows hundreds of thousands of distinct CDR3 sequences, with less than 15% occurring only once. The CDR3 sequence is 16 residues long. Germline assignment: CDR1 MDHEN and CDR2 SYDVKM. V was clipped by 1 base and J by 0 bases, with 10 bases between them. The time point denotes: newly diagnosed GD, antithyroid drugs for less than 3 months. Isolated PBMC RNA provided the starting material for the TCR library. This clonotype was seen only a few times. These data are also associated with another study on T cells in Graves' hyperthyroidism and ophthalmopathy. From that paper: The study defined stable Graves' hyperthyroidism as no ophthalmopathy progression within 18 months. Peripheral blood also featured most of the thyroid clonotypes expanded above 0.001.

The origin of this receptor is a man younger than 45 with Graves disease. The chain has TRBV28 and TRBJ1-3; no clear D gene. The specimen comprised peripheral blood mononuclear cells (PBMCs), sampled at new diagnosis, from a patient treated with antithyroid drugs. CDR3 DNA sequence: TGTGCCAGCAGTTTATCCCCCGGTTTCTCTGGAAACACCATATATTTT. Translated, it gives CASSLSPGFSGNTIYF.